This TCR beta chain was sequenced in a study of blood T cells in healthy people across ages. A second PCR, run for about 7 to 11 cycles, used a sample-barcoded 5' primer plus a J-beta primer mix. TCRdb re-analysed the 5' RACE reads in MiXCR, keeping a single row per CDR3 protein. Among 600,000 or so distinct CDR3 sequences listed, under 25% were seen once. Collection of 8.5 to 10 milliliters of peripheral blood was performed for each donor. Germline values: CDR1 SQVTM, CDR2 ANQGSEA. V shed 4 bases and J shed 4 bases, with 8 bases lying between them. There are 12 residues in the CDR3. The sequence was obtained from a man aged 70-80 years in good health. The rearrangement uses TRBV29-1 and TRBJ2-1; D is undetermined. The sample consisted of blood. The CDR3 protein is CSVVHKYNEQFF. The CDR3 DNA reads TGCAGCGTTGTGCACAAGTACAATGAGCAGTTCTTC.